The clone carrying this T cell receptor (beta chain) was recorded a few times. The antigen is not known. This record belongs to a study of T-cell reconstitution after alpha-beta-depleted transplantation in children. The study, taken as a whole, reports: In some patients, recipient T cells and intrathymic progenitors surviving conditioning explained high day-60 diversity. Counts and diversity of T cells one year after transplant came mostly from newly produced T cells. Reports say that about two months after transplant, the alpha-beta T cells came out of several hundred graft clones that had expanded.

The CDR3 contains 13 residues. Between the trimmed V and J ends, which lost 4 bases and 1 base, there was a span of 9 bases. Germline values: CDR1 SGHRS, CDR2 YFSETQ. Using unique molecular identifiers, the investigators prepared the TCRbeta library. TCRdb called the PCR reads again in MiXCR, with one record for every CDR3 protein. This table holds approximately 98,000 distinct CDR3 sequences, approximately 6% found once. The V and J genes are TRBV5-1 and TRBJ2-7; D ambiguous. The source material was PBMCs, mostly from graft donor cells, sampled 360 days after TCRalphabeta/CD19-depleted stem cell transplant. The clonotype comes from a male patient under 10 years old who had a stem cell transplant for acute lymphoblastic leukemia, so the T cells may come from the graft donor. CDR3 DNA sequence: TGCGCCAGCAGCCTAGACACATCCTACGAGCAGTACTTC. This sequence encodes CASSLDTSYEQYF.